The 19 T cell receptor beta chains in this list originate from one sample, sequenced in a study of blood T cell repertoires in COVID-19. Profiling relied on immunoSEQ multiplex PCR, and the TCRdb table lists in-frame clones only, not all of them. The table shows 170,000 or so clones, with around 87% occurring only once. The specimen sequenced was peripheral blood. The source of these receptors is a woman aged 18-35 years who had recovered from COVID-19.

CDR3 coding DNA: TGTGCCATCAGTGAGTCGGGACTCGGGAAGGACGTC. Encoded protein: CAISESGLGKDV. The rearrangement links TRBV10-3 to TRBJ2-7; possibly TRBD2 for D (6 bases). The CDR3 runs to 12 residues. Germline V gene sequence: CDR1 ENHRY, CDR2 SYGVKD.

The genes are TRBV6-2 or TRBV6-3 and TRBJ1-1; D possibly corresponds to TRBD1 (6 bases). Germline V lookup: CDR1 MNHEY, CDR2 SVGEGT. The CDR3 totals 15 residues. The germline V and J ends were trimmed by 0 bases and 2 bases, with 10 bases remaining between them. CDR3 in amino acids: CASSYSGTLNTEAFF. CDR3 DNA sequence: TGTGCCAGCAGTTACTCCGGGACACTTAACACTGAAGCTTTCTTT.

This clone has only one observation. The chain employs TRBV15 and TRBJ2-2; D is perhaps TRBD2 (6 bases). Germline CDR1 reads LNHNV; CDR2 reads YYDKDF (reference sequence). V was shortened by 9 bases and J by 6 bases, with 11 bases between the two germline ends. The CDR3 is made up of 12 amino acids. CDR3 residues: CATRGGPGELFF. Written as DNA, the CDR3 is TGTGCCACGCGGGGTGGGCCCGGGGAGCTGTTTTTT. The variable domain in full, with the rest retrieved from reference TRBV15 and TRBJ2-2, is DAMVIQNPRYQVTQFGKPVTLSCSQTLNHNVMYWYQQKSSQAPKLLFHYYDKDFNNEADTPDNFQSRRPNTSFCFLDIRSPGLGDTAMYLCATRGGPGELFFGEGSRLTVL.

This sequence joins TRBV6-5 and TRBJ1-1; 8 nucleotides align to TRBD1. Germline lookup yields CDR1 MNHEY and CDR2 SVGAGI. The CDR3 extends over 13 amino acids. Trimming cost V 5 bases and J 5 bases; bases outside gene matches: 4. The CDR3: CASSHRGITEAFF. DNA for the CDR3: TGTGCCAGCAGTCACAGGGGGATTACTGAAGCTTTCTTT.

This clone has only one observation. The CDR3 DNA is TGTGCCAGCTCCCTAGCGGGACTAGGGACAGATACGCAGTATTTT. Amino acid sequence: CASSLAGLGTDTQYF. The V call is TRBV18, the J call TRBJ2-3, with 9 bases that match TRBD2. Germline V CDR1 and CDR2: KGHSH, LQKENI. V trimming: 6 bases; J trimming: 3 bases; junction bases outside the gene matches: 7. The CDR3 has 15 amino acids.

The V call is TRBV7-9, the J call TRBJ2-5; the D gene is possibly TRBD2 (7 bases). The V gene lost 5 bases and the J gene lost 1 base, with 20 bases spanning the gap. This CDR3 is 17 amino acids long. CDR1 is SEHNR, CDR2 FQNEAQ, per germline (reference sequence). This CDR3 is CASSARTGGPIQETQYF. CDR3 DNA: TGTGCCAGCAGCGCTAGGACCGGGGGGCCTATCCAAGAGACCCAGTACTTC.

The chain couples TRBV4-3 to TRBJ2-5; no definite D call. The CDR3 runs 16 residues. The V end lost 3 bases, the J end lost 7 bases, and 21 bases lay between the germline ends. Germline V gene sequence: CDR1 LGHNA, CDR2 YSLEER. CDR3 in amino acids: CASSQEYYEAPGTQYF. DNA of the CDR3: TGCGCCAGCAGCCAGGAGTATTACGAGGCTCCGGGGACCCAGTACTTC.

The chain combines TRBV6-2 or TRBV6-3 with TRBJ2-1, with 8 positions matching TRBD2. CDR1 and CDR2 from the germline V gene are MNHEY and SVGEGT. The CDR3 length is 13 residues. With V trimmed by 6 bases and J by 2 bases, 0 bases remained unmatched. The CDR3 spells CASSGRAYNEQFF. The CDR3 region has the DNA TGTGCCAGCAGCGGGAGGGCCTACAATGAGCAGTTCTTC.

Comment on this clone: Given the absence of the conserved phenylalanine or tryptophan at the CDR3 end, a read error is likely. The DNA is left out, because the CDR3 cannot be placed on it with certainty; the CDR3 is given as TCRdb lists it. The chain recombines TRBV27 with TRBJ2-7; TRBD1 reflects the table's D call only, with no check against the DNA. The germline V gene has CDR1 MNHEY and CDR2 SMNVEV (reference sequence). The CDR3 length is 13 residues, termini included. The CDR3 loop is CASSLEDRGTPAP.

This sequence joins TRBV29-1 and TRBJ1-1; 11 bases agree with TRBD1. The CDR3 runs 15 residues. Germline V gives CDR1 SQVTM, CDR2 ANQGSEA. V was pared by 3 bases and J by 5 bases, with 8 bases of the junction left unmatched. Here the CDR3 reads CSVDRDRGYPTEAFF. CDR3 coding DNA: TGCAGCGTTGATAGGGACAGGGGGTATCCAACTGAAGCTTTCTTT.

The CDR3 spells CARTPLGGIRRFTEAFF. CDR3 bases: TGTGCCAGAACCCCACTGGGGGGAATCCGAAGATTCACTGAAGCTTTCTTT. The chain joins TRBV7-5 to TRBJ1-1. TRBV7-5 is listed as a pseudogene. The CDR3 is 17 amino acids.

The chain recombines TRBV12-3 or TRBV12-4 with TRBJ1-2; D remains ambiguous. The CDR3 extends over 11 amino acids. Trimming shortened V by 5 bases and J by 9 bases, and 10 bases separated the two germline ends. As DNA, the CDR3 is TGTGCCAGCAGTCCTTGGGCTAGCTACACCTTC. It translates to CASSPWASYTF.

V and J are TRBV5-4 and TRBJ2-3, with D tentatively TRBD2 (5 bases). The CDR3 is made up of 16 amino acids. V lost 7 bases and J 0 bases, leaving 18 bases between the germline ends. Germline-derived CDR1 and CDR2 are SGHNT and YYREEE (reference sequence). The CDR3 DNA is TGTGCCAGCCAACGATTGAGCGGTGCTAGCACAGATACGCAGTATTTT. Translation gives CASQRLSGASTDTQYF. Filled out from reference TRBV5-4 and TRBJ2-3, the complete variable domain reads ETGVTQSPTHLIKTRGQQVTLRCSSQSGHNTVSWYQQALGQGPQFIFQYYREEENGRGNFPPRFSGLQFPNYSSELNVNALELDDSALYLCASQRLSGASTDTQYFGPGTRLTVL.

The sample holds one count of this clone. The chain recombines TRBV7-2 with TRBJ2-6; D is perhaps TRBD2 (6 bases). There are 17 residues in the CDR3. The germline V gene has CDR1 SGHTA and CDR2 FQGNSA. The germline V and J ends were trimmed by 5 bases and 0 bases, with 14 bases remaining between them. The CDR3 coding sequence is TGTGCCAGCAGCCCACAAGCGGGCTACTCTGGGGCCAACGTCCTGACTTTC. It specifies CASSPQAGYSGANVLTF.

This clone was seen only once. Here the CDR3 DNA reads TGTGCCAGCAGCTTAAGCTTCGAGACCCAGTACTTC. It yields the protein CASSLSFETQYF. J is TRBJ2-5 and V is TRBV7-2; no clear D. This CDR3 spans 12 amino acids. V lost 2 bases to trimming and J lost 5 bases, with 6 bases between them. Germline V lookup: CDR1 SGHTA, CDR2 FQGNSA.

This rearrangement joins TRBV5-1 to TRBJ1-4, with 8 bases identical to TRBD1. The CDR3 runs to 15 residues. CDR1 is SGHRS and CDR2 is YFSETQ in the germline V gene. The V gene end was trimmed by 4 bases and the J gene end by 7 bases; junction bases not matched to a gene: 9. This CDR3 is CASSPSGGAAEKLFF. The CDR3 DNA is TGCGCCAGCAGCCCCTCAGGGGGCGCGGCTGAAAAACTGTTTTTT.

This clone was found a few times. The chain is built from TRBV10-1 and TRBJ1-2; D perhaps matches TRBD1 (6 bases). Germline V gene sequence: CDR1 WNHNN, CDR2 SYGVQD (reference sequence). Trimming took off 2 bases at V and 4 bases at J, with 11 bases between the two ends. This CDR3 region has 14 residues. CDR3 sequence: CASSEPRRGYGYTF. The CDR3, as DNA: TGCGCCAGCAGTGAGCCGCGCAGGGGCTATGGCTACACCTTC.

This chain joins TRBV6-5 and TRBJ1-1, with D possibly being TRBD1 (5 bases). V was pared by 4 bases and J by 3 bases, with 12 bases between. The CDR3 extends over 14 amino acids. Per germline, CDR1 MNHEY and CDR2 SVGAGI. The CDR3 is CASSLQVSHTEAFF. DNA of the CDR3: TGTGCCAGCAGTTTACAGGTCTCTCACACTGAAGCTTTCTTT.

V gene TRBV5-5 combines with J gene TRBJ1-3, with D perhaps matching TRBD1 (5 bases). The germline gives CDR1 SGHKS, CDR2 YYEKEE (reference sequence). V was cut by 3 bases and J by 0 bases, with 13 bases left in between. The CDR3 contains 16 residues. The CDR3 region is CASSWGGPSSGNTIYF. DNA of the CDR3: TGTGCCAGCAGCTGGGGGGGACCGAGCTCTGGAAACACCATATATTTT.